This entry features one T cell receptor (beta chain) sequence. This record belongs to a study of blood T cell repertoires in COVID-19. The trim removed 1 base at V and 8 bases at J, leaving 10 bases unmatched. Germline V CDR1 and CDR2: LGHDT, YNNKEL (reference sequence). The CDR3 is made up of 15 amino acids. How the authors handled the data: Counts of nucleated cells, estimated from reference gene primer amplification, were obtained. Using immunoSEQ multiplex PCR, the repertoire was profiled, and TCRdb retains in-frame clones only, with some absent. V and J calls and clone size come straight from that table; D and trimming were deduced from the DNA. The sample lists 200,000 to 250,000 clones, around 81% seen once, with 5.5% in the top ten.

Sequencing input: peripheral blood. The clonotype was recovered from a woman between 70 and 85 years old with acute or convalescent COVID-19. The chain uses TRBV3-1 (or the pseudogene TRBV3-2) and TRBJ1-2, with TRBD1 matching over 7 bases. Here the CDR3 reads CASSQVRSGGGGYTF. The CDR3 coding sequence is TGTGCCAGCAGCCAAGTTCGGTCAGGGGGTGGCGGCTACACCTTC.